This passage covers 22 T cell receptor beta chains from one sample sequenced in a study of T cells in Graves' hyperthyroidism and ophthalmopathy. Amplification of TCR beta CDR3 regions used RNA as the template. Carried out on the TCR CDR3, a first-round RT-PCR used the HTBI primer set. TCRdb passed the multiplex PCR reads through MiXCR, listing each CDR3 protein once. This table has hundreds of thousands of distinct CDR3 sequences, about 14% appearing once. The sequenced sample was blood. These receptor sequences come from a woman in her 50s with Graves' ophthalmopathy.

V is TRBV7-3 and J is TRBJ2-7; TRBD2 matches at 9 bases. J was trimmed by 4 bases and V by 5 bases; bases with no gene match: 9. This CDR3 comprises 15 residues. CDR1 is SGHTA, CDR2 FQGTGA, per germline. The DNA for the CDR3 is TGTGCCAGCAGCCAAAATAGCGGGAGTATGTACGAGCAGTACTTC. Protein sequence: CASSQNSGSMYEQYF.

This clonotype was recorded a few times. The rearrangement uses TRBV5-6 and TRBJ2-7; 12 bases match TRBD2. This CDR3 has 15 amino acids. CDR1 is SGHDT, CDR2 YYEEEE, per germline. Trimming at V came to 5 bases and at J to 3 bases, leaving 6 bases not matched to a gene. CDR3 amino acids: CASRLLAGGFYEQYF. The CDR3 DNA reads TGTGCCAGCAGATTACTAGCGGGAGGTTTCTACGAGCAGTACTTC.

This rearrangement joins TRBV28 to TRBJ1-6; D is unresolved. The CDR3 contains 12 residues. Germline assignment: CDR1 MDHEN and CDR2 SYDVKM. The V end lost 0 bases, the J end lost 10 bases, and 4 bases lay between the germline ends. CDR3 coding DNA: TGTGCCAGCAGTTTATGGGGGTCACCCCTCCACTTT. Amino acids: CASSLWGSPLHF. Full variable domain (outside the CDR3, taken from reference TRBV28 and TRBJ1-6): DVKVTQSSRYLVKRTGEKVFLECVQDMDHENMFWYRQDPGLGLRLIYFSYDVKMKEKGDIPEGYSVSREKKERFSLILESASTNQTSMYLCASSLWGSPLHFGNGTRLTVT.

This chain joins TRBV20-1 and TRBJ2-3; D is possibly TRBD1 or TRBD2 (6 bases each). Germline V gene data show CDR1 as DFQATT and CDR2 as SNEGSKA (reference sequence). The CDR3 loop spans 17 amino acids. V gave up 0 bases and J gave up 0 bases, with 16 bases separating them. The CDR3 DNA reads as TGCAGTGCTAGAGAGTTGGGGGCGGGGACTAGCACAGATACGCAGTATTTT. Amino acid sequence: CSARELGAGTSTDTQYF.

This clonotype was counted ten times or more. The chain joins TRBV7-9 to TRBJ2-4; D uncertain. The length of the CDR3 is 11 residues. CDR1 is SEHNR and CDR2 is FQNEAQ in the germline V gene (reference sequence). Trimming removed 5 bases at V and 10 bases at J, with 9 bases between. The CDR3 DNA reads as TGTGCCAGCAGCATCTCCGATATTCAGTACTTC. This sequence encodes CASSISDIQYF.

The sample holds many counts of this clonotype. CDR3 loop: CASSPGENQETQYF. CDR3 in DNA: TGTGCCAGCTCACCGGGGGAAAACCAAGAGACCCAGTACTTC. The rearrangement links TRBV18 to TRBJ2-5; perhaps D is TRBD1 or TRBD2 (5 bases each). The germline V and J ends were trimmed by 3 bases and 0 bases, with 8 bases remaining between them. Germline CDR1 is KGHSH and CDR2 is LQKENI. This CDR3 has 14 amino acids.

This clonotype was detected many times. This chain's CDR3 is CATSRPRDKDNEKLFF. CDR3 nucleotides: TGTGCCACCAGCAGACCCCGGGACAAGGATAATGAAAAACTGTTTTTT. The chain is built from TRBV15 and TRBJ1-4; the D gene is possibly TRBD1 (6 bases). This CDR3 has 16 amino acids. Germline assignment: CDR1 LNHNV and CDR2 YYDKDF (reference sequence). V lost 2 bases to trimming and J lost 4 bases, with 14 bases between them.

The chain links TRBV28 to TRBJ2-7; 7 positions agree with TRBD2. The trim removed 3 bases at V and 5 bases at J, leaving 7 bases unmatched. The CDR3 is 14 residues long. Germline values: CDR1 MDHEN, CDR2 SYDVKM. Here the CDR3 reads CASSFFGGSHEQYF. The CDR3 coding sequence is TGTGCCAGCAGTTTTTTCGGCGGGAGTCACGAGCAGTACTTC.

This clonotype showed up just a few times. This rearrangement joins TRBV12-3 or TRBV12-4 to TRBJ1-5; TRBD1 aligns across 7 bases. The junction had 11 bases not matched to a gene; V was cut back by 3 bases and J by 0 bases. This CDR3 has 18 residues. Written as DNA, the CDR3 is TGTGCCAGCAGTTTTGGGACAGTAAGTTCTTATAGCAATCAGCCCCAGCATTTT. This codes for CASSFGTVSSYSNQPQHF.

V and J are TRBV15 and TRBJ2-7; D possibly corresponds to TRBD2 (6 bases). From germline, CDR1 is LNHNV and CDR2 YYDKDF (reference sequence). V lost 1 base and J lost 2, with 18 bases in between. The CDR3 covers 17 residues. CDR3 protein: CATSRGPPAGTAYEQYF. CDR3 DNA sequence: TGTGCCACCAGCAGAGGCCCCCCGGCAGGGACTGCCTACGAGCAGTACTTC.

There are many counts of this clonotype. V is TRBV6-2 or TRBV6-3 and J is TRBJ1-5, with a weak D call TRBD1 (5 bases). In germline, CDR1 is MNHEY, CDR2 SVGEGT. The V end was cut by 4 bases, the J end by 4 bases, with 20 bases between. The CDR3 has 17 residues. CDR3 bases: TGTGCCAGCAGTTCCACGGGGGTCGGCCTGGGGAATCAGCCCCAGCATTTT. This sequence encodes CASSSTGVGLGNQPQHF.

As regards this clonotype: No conserved phenylalanine or tryptophan is present at the end of the CDR3, so a read error is the likely explanation. The CDR3 protein is CASSPRQGNYGYTL. Written as DNA, the CDR3 is TGTGCCAGCAGCCCCAGACAGGGTAACTATGGCTACACCCTC. V gene TRBV11-2 combines with J gene TRBJ1-2; TRBD1 matches 7 bases. The V segment lost 5 bases and the J segment 1 base; nucleotides outside the gene matches: 4. The germline V gene has CDR1 SGHAT and CDR2 FQNNGV. The CDR3 contains 14 residues.

This chain joins TRBV19 and TRBJ1-4; 7 positions agree with TRBD1. Germline V CDR1 and CDR2: LNHDA, SQIVND (reference sequence). V was clipped by 7 bases and J by 8 bases; unmatched bases: 7. The CDR3 covers 13 residues. CDR3 loop: CASTDRDREKLFF. CDR3 bases: TGTGCCAGTACTGACAGGGATCGGGAAAAACTGTTTTTT.

This clonotype was counted ten times or more. The chain couples TRBV6-1 to TRBJ1-5, with 7 nucleotides matching TRBD1. The CDR3 totals 14 residues. With V trimmed by 3 bases and J by 9 bases, 8 bases remained unmatched. CDR1 and CDR2 (germline): MNHNS, SASEGT. The DNA of the CDR3 is TGTGCCAGCAGTGAGACAGGGCGGGATGGGCCCCAGCATTTT. It encodes CASSETGRDGPQHF.

This chain links TRBV10-3 with TRBJ2-5, with D tentatively TRBD1 or TRBD2 (5 bases each). Trimming removed 0 bases from V and 5 bases from J, with 10 bases in between. This CDR3 is 14 amino acids long. The germline V gene has CDR1 ENHRY and CDR2 SYGVKD. The CDR3 DNA reads TGTGCCATCAGTGAGTCAAAGGGACGGGAGACCCAGTACTTC. Translation: CAISESKGRETQYF.

This clonotype was detected ten times or more. This chain uses TRBV20-1 with TRBJ2-3; no clear D. Trimming took off 6 bases at V and 7 bases at J, with 8 bases between the two ends. Germline CDR1 and CDR2: DFQATT and SNEGSKA (reference sequence). This CDR3 is 10 amino acids long. The CDR3 sequence: CSALENTQYF. CDR3 coding DNA: TGCAGTGCCCTCGAGAATACGCAGTATTTT.

This clonotype has a count of ten or more. The chain uses TRBV7-2 and TRBJ2-2; tentative D call: TRBD1 (5 bases). Germline V lookup: CDR1 SGHTA, CDR2 FQGNSA. The CDR3 sequence is 14 residues long. Trimming shortened V by 6 bases and J by 5 bases, and 13 bases separated the two germline ends. The CDR3 sequence is CASRKNQGTGELFF. CDR3 sequence (DNA): TGTGCCAGCAGGAAAAACCAGGGAACCGGGGAGCTGTTTTTT.

This clonotype was picked up a small number of times. The chain couples TRBV7-2 to TRBJ2-2, with 12 bases fitting TRBD2. Germline values: CDR1 SGHTA, CDR2 FQGNSA. Trimming removed 5 bases from V and 3 bases from J; junction bases left unmatched: 4. The CDR3 has 16 amino acids. The CDR3 DNA reads as TGTGCCAGCAGCAAGACTAGCGGGAGATACACCGGGGAGCTGTTTTTT. Residues: CASSKTSGRYTGELFF.

The CDR3 sequence: CAITPTSGAYEQYF. The CDR3 bases are TGTGCCATCACCCCGACTAGCGGGGCCTACGAGCAGTACTTC. J is TRBJ2-7 and V is TRBV10-3, with TRBD2 matching over 11 bases. V lost 7 bases to trimming and J lost 2 bases; unmatched junction nucleotides: 4. Germline CDR1 is ENHRY and CDR2 is SYGVKD. CDR3 size: 14 residues.

This chain links TRBV25-1 with TRBJ1-4; TRBD1 matches at 9 bases. The CDR3 is 15 amino acids. V lost 7 bases, J lost 6 bases, and 9 bases stayed unmatched. CDR1 and CDR2 from the germline V gene are MGHDK and SYGVNS. CDR3: CASMRDRAGDEKLFF. The CDR3 DNA reads TGTGCCAGCATGCGGGACAGGGCCGGAGATGAAAAACTGTTTTTT.

This clonotype occurred a few times. The chain combines TRBV6-2 or TRBV6-3 with TRBJ2-5, with 9 bases identical to TRBD2. CDR3 length equals 13 residues. Germline V lookup: CDR1 MNHEY, CDR2 SVGEGT. With V trimmed by 7 bases and J by 2 bases, 2 bases remained unmatched. Here the CDR3 DNA reads TGTGCCAGCAATGCGGGAGGGCAAGAGACCCAGTACTTC. Amino acid sequence: CASNAGGQETQYF.

Ten or more counts support this clonotype. The chain is built from TRBV27 and TRBJ2-3, with 10 positions matching TRBD1. Germline lookup yields CDR1 MNHEY and CDR2 SMNVEV (reference sequence). V was clipped by 2 bases and J by 4 bases; unmatched bases: 6. The CDR3 runs to 16 residues. CDR3: CASSLRDRGRADTQYF. The CDR3 region has the DNA TGTGCCAGCAGTTTACGAGACAGGGGGCGCGCAGATACGCAGTATTTT.